Detailed here is one T cell receptor beta chain. The CDR3 has 14 amino acids. V lost 2 bases and J 8 bases, leaving 15 bases between the germline ends. The V gene's germline CDR1 is MDHEN and CDR2 SYDVKM. This record belongs to a study of blood T cell repertoires in COVID-19. About the study: Sources were T cells, B-cell-depleted T cells, or PBMCs; the material itself was cDNA or gDNA.

Original data processing: Reference gene primer amplification gave estimated nucleated cell counts. Clones were read by immunoSEQ multiplex PCR, and TCRdb kept only the in-frame ones, dropping some. V, J and clone size are those of that table, while D and trimming were read from the DNA. The sample lists approximately 31,000 clones, more than 90% occurring once. The V call is TRBV28, the J call TRBJ1-2; TRBD1 might be the D (5 bases). This sequence was found in a human donor in a cohort sampled during active COVID-19. Specimen: peripheral blood. The CDR3 loop is CASSLGATIRGYTF. CDR3 coding DNA: TGTGCCAGCAGTTTAGGGGCTACTATCAGGGGCTACACCTTC.